This TCR beta chain comes out of a study of CD8 T cells in ankylosing spondylitis. General observations from the study: The study looked at matched synovial fluid samples from ankylosing spondylitis patients. Disease-linked clones were reported to be significantly enriched there. Seemingly distinctive of ankylosing spondylitis blood was a TCR beta motif formed by eight highly homologous variants.

The CDR3 is 16 amino acids. The V end lost 4 bases, the J end lost 3 bases, and 19 bases lay between the germline ends. Germline CDR1 reads SGDLS; CDR2 reads YYNGEE. Library preparation for TCR beta used quantitative 5'-RACE with molecular barcodes. Via MiXCR, TCRdb re-called the 5' RACE reads, giving one row per CDR3 protein. Of a few hundred thousand distinct CDR3 sequences in the sample, about 17% were seen once. This clonotype came up a few times. Its specificity is not known. This sequence was found in a male donor with ankylosing spondylitis. The sequenced sample consisted of blood, either unsorted or a sorted T cell fraction (not recorded which). This chain joins TRBV9 and TRBJ1-2; D may be TRBD1 (5 bases). In DNA form, the CDR3 reads TGTGCCAGCAGCTCCTCCGGACACCCCTCGGACTATGGCTACACCTTC. Protein: CASSSSGHPSDYGYTF.